This T cell receptor (beta chain) was profiled in a study of cytomegalovirus exposure and HLA in healthy donors. Study results and caveats: Analysis was carried out at a later point, and it linked a missense DCLRE1C variant to TCR beta V- and J-gene trimming. It was confirmed in vitro that three of the CMV-associated chains were specific for CMV antigens. Segments of the TCR beta V type were, in most cases, productive about 90% or about 30% of the time in an earlier analysis.

The CDR3 runs to 16 residues. Per the germline V gene, CDR1 is GTSNPN and CDR2 is SVGIG (reference sequence). The V end lost 0 bases, the J end lost 3 bases, and 12 bases lay between the germline ends. PCR was performed using 60 Vbeta and 13 Jbeta primers. Produced via immunoSEQ multiplex PCR; TCRdb's table is partial and in-frame only. Seen here are 110,000 or so clones, around 80% observed once, and the top ten hold about 5.8%. A word on this clone: Its cognate antigen is unknown.

Sequencing used PBMCs. The V call is TRBV30, the J call TRBJ2-6, with a tentative D call TRBD2 (5 bases). This receptor was identified in a male donor in good health and CMV-seronegative. The CDR3 loop is CAWSVPRGYGANVLTF. The CDR3 bases are TGTGCCTGGAGTGTACCTCGGGGATATGGGGCCAACGTCCTGACTTTC.